This T cell receptor beta chain was obtained from a study of blood T cells in healthy people across ages. Study-level findings and limits: With age, beta diversity per million T cells declined roughly linearly, significantly by about 40. Changes in expanded clonotypes were possibly confounded, as the CMV status of donors was unknown. Diversity of TCR beta correlated strongly with naive T cell percentage. Comparison with aged donors showed that long-lived donors had more naive CD4+ cells and higher diversity.

Concerning this clonotype: Its antigen remains unidentified.

For the second PCR, which ran for about 6 to 11 cycles, a sample-barcoded 5' primer and a J-beta primer mix were used. TCRdb processed the 5' RACE reads anew with MiXCR; each CDR3 protein has one entry. The sample lists 1.5 million to 2 million distinct CDR3 sequences; about 28% were seen once. The CDR3 is made up of 13 amino acids. Germline CDR1 is SQVTM and CDR2 is ANQGSEA. This TCR was recovered from a young woman in good health. The chain has TRBV29-1 and TRBJ2-5; 10 nucleotides match TRBD1. The DNA matches TRBJ2-7 better at its end, which makes the J call doubtful. Sequenced sample: blood. In DNA form, the CDR3 reads TGCAGCGTCCTGACAGGGGGCGCGGGCGAGCAGTACTTC. It is translated as CSVLTGGAGEQYF.